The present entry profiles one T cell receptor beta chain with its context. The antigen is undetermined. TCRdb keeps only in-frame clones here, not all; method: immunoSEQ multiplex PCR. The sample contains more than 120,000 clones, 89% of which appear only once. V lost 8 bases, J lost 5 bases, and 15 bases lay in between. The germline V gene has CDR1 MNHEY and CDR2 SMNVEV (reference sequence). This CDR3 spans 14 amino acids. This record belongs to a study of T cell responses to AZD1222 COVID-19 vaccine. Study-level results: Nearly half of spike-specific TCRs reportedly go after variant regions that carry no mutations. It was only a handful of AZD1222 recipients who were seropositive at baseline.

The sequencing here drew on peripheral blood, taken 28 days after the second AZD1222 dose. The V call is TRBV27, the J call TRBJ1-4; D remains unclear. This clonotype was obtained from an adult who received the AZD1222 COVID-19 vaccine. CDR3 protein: CASRPAGLNEKLFF. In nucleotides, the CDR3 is TGTGCCAGCCGCCCGGCAGGCCTAAATGAAAAACTGTTTTTT.